A selection of T cell receptor beta chains follows, all from one sample in a study of shared clonotypes between healthy human individuals. Clones were read by immunoSEQ multiplex PCR, and TCRdb kept only the in-frame ones, dropping some. The sample yields about 2 million clones, about 95% seen once. Sequencing was done on a sample of naive CD8+ T cells sorted from blood. Every receptor here comes from a man younger than 30 in good health. CDR3s include the opening cysteine and the closing phenylalanine or tryptophan. A D gene is named only where the DNA matches it firmly. Size values are once, few and many counts, or a class for expanded clones, and some rows have none.

J gene,D gene,clone size,V gene,CDR3 protein,CDR3 DNA
TRBJ2-1,TRBD2,NA,TRBV27,CASSGLATNNEQFF,TGTGCCAGCAGTGGACTAGCGACTAACAATGAGCAGTTCTTC
TRBJ2-7,NA,NA,TRBV4-1,CASSQVQRSYEQYF,TGCGCCAGCAGCCAAGTGCAGAGATCCTACGAGCAGTACTTC
TRBJ2-7,TRBD1,NA,TRBV4-1,CASSSTGGAYEQYF,TGCGCCAGCAGCTCGACAGGGGGCGCATACGAGCAGTACTTC
TRBJ2-6,NA,NA,TRBV4-3,CASSQPASGANVLTF,TGCGCCAGCAGCCAACCCGCCTCTGGGGCCAACGTCCTGACTTTC
TRBJ2-7,NA,NA,TRBV6-1,CASRGTELYEQYF,TGTGCCAGCAGGGGGACTGAGTTATACGAGCAGTACTTC
TRBJ2-1,NA,once,TRBV4-3,CASSQGVSSYNEQFF,TGCGCCAGCAGCCAAGGAGTGAGCTCCTACAATGAGCAGTTCTTC
TRBJ2-3,NA,NA,TRBV9,CASSLMMGGPDTQYF,TGTGCCAGCAGCCTAATGATGGGGGGGCCAGATACGCAGTATTTT
TRBJ2-3,NA,NA,TRBV30,CAWSVLGGSTDTQYF,TGTGCCTGGAGTGTCTTGGGCGGGAGCACAGATACGCAGTATTTT
TRBJ1-5,TRBD1,NA,TRBV4-1,CASSQGQGLSNQPQHF,TGCGCCAGCAGCCAAGGACAGGGCCTTAGCAATCAGCCCCAGCATTTT
TRBJ2-7,TRBD1,NA,TRBV29-1,CSVGTGGYEQYF,TGCAGCGTGGGGACAGGGGGATACGAGCAGTACTTC
TRBJ1-5,TRBD1,NA,TRBV6-1,CAGGLDRDQPQHF,TGTGCCGGGGGACTGGACAGGGATCAGCCCCAGCATTTT
TRBJ2-1,NA,NA,TRBV27,CASSLRFNTAHNEQFF,TGTGCCAGCAGTTTACGGTTCAACACCGCTCACAATGAGCAGTTCTTC
TRBJ2-5,NA,NA,TRBV5-1,CASRIGVTGWETQYF,TGCGCCAGCAGGATTGGGGTTACGGGATGGGAGACCCAGTACTTC
TRBJ2-2,TRBD1,NA,TRBV9,CASSVGDSNPGELFF,TGTGCCAGCAGCGTGGGGGACAGTAACCCCGGGGAGCTGTTTTTT
TRBJ2-7,TRBD2,NA,TRBV9,CASSVGWREDGDEQYF,TGTGCCAGCAGCGTAGGGTGGCGGGAGGACGGGGACGAGCAGTACTTC
TRBJ1-5,NA,NA,TRBV28,CASSPDLSNQPQHF,TGTGCCAGCAGTCCCGATCTGAGCAATCAGCCCCAGCATTTT
TRBJ1-6,NA,few,TRBV27,CASRWVAGNSPLHF,TGTGCCAGCAGATGGGTGGCGGGTAATTCACCCCTCCACTTT
TRBJ2-1,NA,NA,TRBV4-1,CASSQDAATYNEQFF,TGCGCCAGCAGCCAAGATGCGGCAACTTACAATGAGCAGTTCTTC
TRBJ2-5,NA,once,TRBV14,CASSQGGMGRHEETQYF,TGTGCCAGCAGCCAAGGGGGGATGGGGAGGCACGAAGAGACCCAGTACTTC
TRBJ1-4,NA,NA,TRBV7-8,CASSLNLVATTNEKLFF,TGTGCCAGCAGCTTAAATCTAGTAGCGACGACTAATGAAAAACTGTTTTTT
TRBJ1-1,NA,NA,TRBV5-1,CASSVTANTEAFF,TGCGCCAGCAGCGTGACAGCGAACACTGAAGCTTTCTTT
TRBJ2-7,TRBD1,NA,TRBV5-1,CASSYRDRGLHEQYF,TGCGCCAGCAGCTACCGGGACAGGGGTTTACACGAGCAGTACTTC
TRBJ1-5,NA,NA,TRBV15,CATSRDLGAAQPQHF,TGTGCCACCAGCAGAGATCTGGGAGCGGCTCAGCCCCAGCATTTT